This is a list of T cell receptor beta chains from one sample in a study of blood T cell repertoires in COVID-19. Sequencing was performed with immunoSEQ multiplex PCR; in TCRdb, only in-frame clones are kept and a portion is missing. Of about 150,000 clones listed, around 84% are singletons. Sequencing input: peripheral blood. Receptors originate from a woman in her fifties or sixties in a cohort sampled during active or convalescent COVID-19. Both conserved end residues are part of each CDR3. Each record gives: clone size, D gene, J gene, V gene, CDR3 DNA, CDR3 protein. The D gene is left open where the match is weak. Not every row has a clone size; where given, it reads once, few, many or a size class.

>NA|TRBD1|TRBJ1-1|TRBV6-1
TGTGCCAGCAGTGATTCAGGCGCAACAGGGGCGAACACTGAAGCTTTCTTT
CASSDSGATGANTEAFF
>NA|TRBD2|TRBJ2-7|TRBV6-5
TGTGCCAGTTCTAGCGGGGGGCGCTCCTACGAGCAGTACTTC
CASSSGGRSYEQYF
>NA|NA|TRBJ1-3|TRBV5-8
TGTGCCAGCAGCCTCTCTGGAAACACCATATATTTT
CASSLSGNTIYF
>NA|NA|TRBJ2-7|TRBV6-5
TGTGCCAGCAGTTTCGACGGGTACTACGAGCAGTACTTC
CASSFDGYYEQYF
>NA|NA|TRBJ2-7|TRBV7-8
TGTGCCAGCAGCCCTCAGGGCTTGTACCGCGAGCAGTACTTC
CASSPQGLYREQYF
>NA|TRBD2|TRBJ2-1|TRBV6-5
TGTGCCAGCAGCTCGACTAGCGGGGTCAATGAGCAGTTCTTC
CASSSTSGVNEQFF
>NA|NA|TRBJ2-7|TRBV5-1
TGCGCCAGCAGCCCGGGGACTCCCGAGTACGAGCAGTACTTC
CASSPGTPEYEQYF
>NA|NA|TRBJ2-2|TRBV5-6
TGTGCCAGCAGCTTGGAGGCAGGCAACACCGGGGAGCTGTTTTTT
CASSLEAGNTGELFF
>NA|NA|TRBJ1-6|TRBV25-1
TGTGCCAGCACAATCCGGGAGGGCGCACCCCTCCACTTT
CASTIREGAPLHF
>NA|TRBD1|TRBJ1-4|TRBV2
TGTGCCAGCAGTACCGGGACAGGGGAGGAAAAACTGTTTTTT
CASSTGTGEEKLFF
>NA|TRBD1|TRBJ2-7|TRBV30
TGTGCCTGGAGTGTAGACAGGGGGTCCTACGAGCAGTACTTC
CAWSVDRGSYEQYF
>NA|NA|TRBJ1-1|TRBV10-3
TGTGCCACGCCCTTTAGAGATTTGAACACTGAAGCTTTCTTT
CATPFRDLNTEAFF
>NA|TRBD2|TRBJ2-1|TRBV6-1
TGTGCCAGCAGTGAAGCGAGCGGGGGGGCCAATGAGCAGTTCTTC
CASSEASGGANEQFF
>NA|TRBD1|TRBJ1-5|TRBV6-6
TGTGCCAGCAGCTTACAGGGGGGACAGCCCCAGCATTTT
CASSLQGGQPQHF
>NA|TRBD1|TRBJ1-6|TRBV30
TGTGCCTGGACGGGACAGGATAATTCACCCCTCCACTTT
CAWTGQDNSPLHF
>NA|NA|TRBJ2-1|TRBV6-5
TGTGCCAGCAGTTATGGAGGGACCAATGAGCAGTTCTTC
CASSYGGTNEQFF
>NA|NA|TRBJ1-1|TRBV30
TGTGCCTGCCGGGACAAGAGAAACACTGAAGCTTTCTTT
CACRDKRNTEAFF
>NA|NA|TRBJ2-2|TRBV5-1
TGCGCCAGCAGGGCGGAGGGTAACACCGGGGAGCTGTTTTTT
CASRAEGNTGELFF
>NA|TRBD2|TRBJ2-7|TRBV27
TGTGCCAGCAGTTTACTAGCGGAAGGCTACGAGCAGTACTTC
CASSLLAEGYEQYF
>NA|TRBD1|TRBJ1-2|TRBV24-1
TGTGCCACCAGTGACACCGACAGGGATGGCTACACCTTC
CATSDTDRDGYTF
>few|NA|TRBJ1-2|TRBV3-1/TRBV3-2
TGTGCCAGCAGCCCAGCTAACTATGGCTACACCTTC
CASSPANYGYTF
>NA|NA|TRBJ1-4|TRBV7-3
TGTGCCAGCAGCCCAGGGATTGCTAATGAAAAACTGTTTTTT
CASSPGIANEKLFF
>once|NA|TRBJ1-1|TRBV6-5
TGTGCCAGCAGTTACCGTGGCGGTGTAGGCACTGAAGCTTTCTTT
CASSYRGGVGTEAFF
>NA|NA|TRBJ1-4|TRBV5-8
TGTGCCAGCAGCCCGCTTGTTTTGTTCGAAATGGGGGGATTGGGTGAAAAACTGTTTTTT
CASSPLVLFEMGGLGEKLFF
>once|NA|TRBJ2-5|TRBV11-1
TGTGCCAGCAGCCACGGATACAGGGCGGAGACCCAGTACTTC
CASSHGYRAETQYF
>few|NA|TRBJ2-1|TRBV20-1
TGCAGTGCTAGTTCCGGTATCAATGAGCAGTTCTTC
CSASSGINEQFF
>NA|NA|TRBJ1-1|TRBV20-1
TGCAGTGCGCTTAGGGGAACTGAAGCTTTCTTT
CSALRGTEAFF
>NA|NA|TRBJ2-2|TRBV9
TGTGCCAGCAGCCCCGGAGTTTCCGGGGAGCTGTTTTTT
CASSPGVSGELFF
>NA|NA|TRBJ2-3|TRBV7-9
TGTGCCAGCAGCTTAAGTTCGGGGAGCACAGATACGCAGTATTTT
CASSLSSGSTDTQYF
>NA|NA|TRBJ1-1|TRBV11-2
TGTGCCAGCAGCTTTCAGGGGCGCACTGAAGCTTTCTTT
CASSFQGRTEAFF
>NA|NA|TRBJ1-3|TRBV3-1/TRBV3-2
TGTGCCAGCAGCCACGGCGGCCGCACTGGAAACACCATATATTTT
CASSHGGRTGNTIYF
>NA|NA|TRBJ1-1|TRBV19
TGTGCCAGTAGTATCAAACTGCAGAACACTGAAGCTTTCTTT
CASSIKLQNTEAFF
>NA|NA|TRBJ1-6|TRBV5-1
TGCGCCAGCAGCTTGAGGTCGGGGGTTGGTTCACCCCTCCACTTT
CASSLRSGVGSPLHF
>NA|TRBD1|TRBJ1-2|TRBV13
TGTGCCAGCAGCCAGCGGGACAGGGGTAGGGATGGCTACACCTTC
CASSQRDRGRDGYTF
>once|NA|TRBJ1-2|TRBV28
TGTGCCAGCAGTTTAGATGTCGAACTTCGAGGAGGCTACACCTTC
CASSLDVELRGGYTF
>NA|TRBD1|TRBJ2-6|TRBV7-6
TGTGCCAGCAGCAAACAACAGGGGGCGATCGCTGGGGCCAACGTCCTGACTTTC
CASSKQQGAIAGANVLTF
>NA|TRBD2|TRBJ2-1|TRBV9
TGTGCCAGCAGCGTAGTGGCGGGGGTCTCCTACAATGAGCAGTTCTTC
CASSVVAGVSYNEQFF
>NA|NA|TRBJ1-2|TRBV24-1
TGTGCCACCAGCGGCGGGGGTTGGGATGGCTACACCTTC
CATSGGGWDGYTF
>NA|NA|TRBJ1-2|TRBV3-1/TRBV3-2
TGTGCCAGCAGCCGCAAAGGGGGACAAAACTATGGCTACACCTTC
CASSRKGGQNYGYTF
>NA|NA|TRBJ1-2|TRBV18
TGTGCCAGCTCACCATCAGATAAATGGTTTGGCTACACCTTC
CASSPSDKWFGYTF
>NA|NA|TRBJ1-4|TRBV29-1
TGCAGCGTGGTACCGGGACAAACTAATGAAAAACTGTTTTTT
CSVVPGQTNEKLFF
>NA|TRBD1|TRBJ1-1|TRBV25-1
TGTGCCAGCAGCCTGGACAGGGGCACTGAAGCTTTCTTT
CASSLDRGTEAFF
>NA|NA|TRBJ2-1|TRBV18
TGTGCCAGCTCATCCCTGCCGGGGAAGGACAATGAGCAGTTCTTC
CASSSLPGKDNEQFF
>NA|NA|TRBJ1-2|TRBV18
TGTGCCAGCTCACCACCGGGTGGCGGAGCGATCATGGCTAACACCTTC
CASSPPGGGAIMANTF
>NA|TRBD1|TRBJ2-2|TRBV16
TGTGCCAGCAGCCATGGACAGGGAACCGGGGAGCTGTTTTTT
CASSHGQGTGELFF
>NA|NA|TRBJ1-3|TRBV7-8
TGTGCCAGCAGCTTGTCCCAGGGAACCTCTGGAAACACCATATATTTT
CASSLSQGTSGNTIYF
>NA|NA|TRBJ2-7|TRBV19
TGTGCCCCCTTAATCCGCTACGAGCAGTACTTC
CAPLIRYEQYF
>NA|TRBD1|TRBJ2-2|TRBV7-2
TGTGCCAGCAGCCCGGGACAGCACACCGGGGAGCTGTTTTTT
CASSPGQHTGELFF
>once|NA|TRBJ1-2|TRBV7-9
TGTGCCAGCAGCTTAGCTACAAGCTATGGCTACACCTTC
CASSLATSYGYTF
>NA|TRBD1|TRBJ1-1|TRBV6-1
TGTGCCAGCAGTGAAGTATGGACAGGGAACACTGAAGCTTTCTTT
CASSEVWTGNTEAFF
>many|TRBD1|TRBJ2-7|TRBV7-6
TGTGCCAGCAGCTTAGCCGGACAGGGCAAGGAGCAGTACTTC
CASSLAGQGKEQYF
>NA|NA|TRBJ1-6|TRBV13
TGTGCCAGCAGATCAAGGTGGGGGCCGAATTCACCCCTCCACTTT
CASRSRWGPNSPLHF
>NA|NA|TRBJ1-6|TRBV4-3
TGCGCCAGCAGCCAAGAAGGAGGGTCGCGTTCACCCCTCCACTTT
CASSQEGGSRSPLHF
>NA|NA|TRBJ1-4|TRBV19
TGTGCCAGTACCACACAGAGTAATGAAAAACTGTTTTTT
CASTTQSNEKLFF
>NA|NA|TRBJ1-2|TRBV6-4
TGTGCCAGCAGTGACCTATCCGCGGGGGGGCGCGGCTACACCTTC
CASSDLSAGGRGYTF
>NA|NA|TRBJ2-2|TRBV5-8
TGTGCCAGCAGCCGACATTTCGGAGGCGGGGATACCGGGGAGCTGTTTTTT
CASSRHFGGGDTGELFF
>NA|TRBD1|TRBJ2-5|TRBV5-4
TGTGCCAGCAGCCCATGGACAGGACAAGAGACCCAGTACTTC
CASSPWTGQETQYF
>few|NA|TRBJ1-1|TRBV29-1
TGCAGCGCTCATCTACAGGCGCTCTCTTTGAACACTGAAGCTTTCTTT
CSAHLQALSLNTEAFF